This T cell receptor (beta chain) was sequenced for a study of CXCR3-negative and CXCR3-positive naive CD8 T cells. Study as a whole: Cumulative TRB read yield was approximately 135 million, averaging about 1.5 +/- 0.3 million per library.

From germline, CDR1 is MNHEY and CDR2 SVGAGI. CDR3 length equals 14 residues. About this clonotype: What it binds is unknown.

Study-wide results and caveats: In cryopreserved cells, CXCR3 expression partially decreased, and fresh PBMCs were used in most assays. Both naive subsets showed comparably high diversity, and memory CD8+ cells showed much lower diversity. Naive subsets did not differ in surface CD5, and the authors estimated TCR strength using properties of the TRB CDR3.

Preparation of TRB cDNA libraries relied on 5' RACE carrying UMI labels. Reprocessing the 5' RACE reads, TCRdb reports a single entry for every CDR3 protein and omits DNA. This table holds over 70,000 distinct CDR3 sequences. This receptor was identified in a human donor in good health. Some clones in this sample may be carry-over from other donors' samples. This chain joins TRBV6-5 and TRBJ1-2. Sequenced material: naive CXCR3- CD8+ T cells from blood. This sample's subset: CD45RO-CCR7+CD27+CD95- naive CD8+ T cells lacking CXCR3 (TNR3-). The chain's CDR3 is CASSYSAENYGYTF.